The entry that follows covers one T cell receptor (beta chain) sequence. Its antigen remains unknown. This entry belongs to a study of OX40 agonist ivuxolimab in advanced cancers. Study overall: Each patient was given ivuxolimab into a vein every 2 weeks, at 0.01 to 10 mg/kg. The mean age was approximately 60 years, ranging from roughly 23 to 79, with 82.7% of participants male. Past anti-PD-1, anti-PD-L1 or anti-CTLA-4 therapy was accepted, and 35% to 45% had received some.

General observations from the study: Among T cells, CD8+ cells averaged more expanded clones than CD4+ cells.

J lost 4 bases, V lost 3 bases, and 4 bases had no gene match. Germline loops: CDR1 LNHDA, CDR2 SQIVND (reference sequence). The CDR3 runs 16 residues. Here immunoSEQ multiplex PCR was the method, and the copy in TCRdb shows in-frame clones only, minus some. The sample contains roughly 63,000 clones, around 83% of which appear only once. Sequenced material: CD4+ or CD8+ T cells sorted from blood, taken in a trial of the OX40 agonist ivuxolimab. V and J are TRBV19 and TRBJ2-6; 9 nucleotides agree with TRBD1. This sequence was found in an adult with an advanced solid tumor such as melanoma, head and neck, liver or kidney cancer. As DNA, the CDR3 is TGTGCCAGTAGTATCGGGACAGGGTTAGGGGCCAACGTCCTGACTTTC. Amino acid sequence: CASSIGTGLGANVLTF.